This T cell receptor beta chain was sequenced during a study of regulatory T cells in long-lasting Graves disease. About the research overall: For under 3 months, newly diagnosed Graves' patients had been taking antithyroid drugs. General study results and limits: Because few samples were included, accuracy may have been lower.

As to time point: newly diagnosed GD, antithyroid drugs for less than 3 months. PBMC RNA served as the TCR library source. This clonotype appeared many times. Its target is not known. The CDR3 is 13 residues long. V gave up 6 bases and J gave up 5 bases; unmatched junction bases: 5. TCR beta libraries were built with iRepertoire HTBI primers and Arm-PCR of CDR3 regions. TCRdb independently ran MiXCR on the multiplex PCR reads; one entry per CDR3 protein. The sample consists of hundreds of thousands of distinct CDR3 sequences, 16% of them appearing once. These data were also filed under a second study, of T cells in Graves' hyperthyroidism and ophthalmopathy. That study reports: With a duration under 2 months, the hyperthyroidism was newly diagnosed in patients aged 18 to 65.

Specimen: peripheral blood mononuclear cells (PBMCs), collected at new diagnosis, from a patient treated with antithyroid drugs. The receptor comes from a woman younger than 45 with Graves disease. This chain joins TRBV12-3 or TRBV12-4 and TRBJ1-1; 8 bases map to TRBD1. CDR3 residues: CASRYRGSTEAFF. The CDR3 DNA reads as TGTGCCAGCAGGTACAGGGGGTCGACTGAAGCTTTCTTT.